This TCR beta chain was observed in a study of cytomegalovirus exposure and HLA in healthy donors. PCR employed 60 Vbeta and 13 Jbeta primers. Some clones are missing from TCRdb's copy, which holds only in-frame ones; the method was immunoSEQ multiplex PCR. The sample holds 85,000 to 90,000 clones, around 74% seen once. The CDR3 loop spans 13 amino acids. V lost 0 bases and J lost 9, with 11 bases in between. The germline V gene encodes CDR1 SGDLS and CDR2 YYNGEE. Findings and caveats of the study: It was likely that a cluster of highly shared sequence variants was a sequencing artifact. A missense variant in DCLRE1C was later tied to TCR beta V- and J-gene trimming.

As concerns this clone: Its antigen remains unidentified.

Sequenced sample: PBMCs. This clonotype was sampled from a man between 25 and 39 years old in good health and CMV-seropositive. The rearrangement uses TRBV9 and TRBJ2-3; D uncertain. The CDR3 DNA reads TGTGCCAGCAGCGTAGTCTCCGGTCGGACGCAGTATTTT. It specifies CASSVVSGRTQYF.